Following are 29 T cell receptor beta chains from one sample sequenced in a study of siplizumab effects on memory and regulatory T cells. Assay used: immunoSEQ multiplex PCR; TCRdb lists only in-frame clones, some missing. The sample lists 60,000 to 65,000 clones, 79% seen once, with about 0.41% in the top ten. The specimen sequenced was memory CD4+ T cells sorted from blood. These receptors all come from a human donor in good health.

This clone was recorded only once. The CDR3 DNA is TGTGCCAGTAGTATTGAATTCATGACCAGCCTCGCCACAGATACGCAGTATTTT. Translation gives CASSIEFMTSLATDTQYF. The chain links TRBV19 to TRBJ2-3; D is unclear. Germline values: CDR1 LNHDA, CDR2 SQIVND (reference sequence). V was trimmed by 3 bases and J by 2 bases, leaving 21 bases between them. The CDR3 covers 18 residues.

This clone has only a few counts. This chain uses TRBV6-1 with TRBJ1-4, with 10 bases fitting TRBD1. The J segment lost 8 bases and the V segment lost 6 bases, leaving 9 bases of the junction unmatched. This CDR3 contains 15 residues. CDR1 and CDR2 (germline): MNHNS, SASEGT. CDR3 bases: TGTGCCAGCAGACCCGGGACAGGGGATATCGAAAAACTGTTTTTT. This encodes CASRPGTGDIEKLFF.

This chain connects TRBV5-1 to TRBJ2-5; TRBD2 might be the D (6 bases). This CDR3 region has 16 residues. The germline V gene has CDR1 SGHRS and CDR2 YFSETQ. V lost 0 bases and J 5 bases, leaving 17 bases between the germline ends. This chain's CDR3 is CASSLVGGSPQETQYF. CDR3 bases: TGCGCCAGCAGCTTGGTTGGGGGGAGCCCCCAGGAGACCCAGTACTTC.

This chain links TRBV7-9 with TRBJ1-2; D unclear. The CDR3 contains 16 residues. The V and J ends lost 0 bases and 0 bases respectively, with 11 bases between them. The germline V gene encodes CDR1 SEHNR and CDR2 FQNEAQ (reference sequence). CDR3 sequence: CASSLAVGSTNYGYTF. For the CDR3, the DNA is TGTGCCAGCAGCTTAGCGGTTGGATCTACTAACTATGGCTACACCTTC.

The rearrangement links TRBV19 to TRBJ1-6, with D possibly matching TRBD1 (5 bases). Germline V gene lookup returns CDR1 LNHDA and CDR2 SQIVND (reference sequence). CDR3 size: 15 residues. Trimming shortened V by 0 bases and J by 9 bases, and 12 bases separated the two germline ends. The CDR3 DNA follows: TGTGCCAGTAGTATAGATCCCCTTGGGGCTTCACCCCTCCACTTT. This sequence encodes CASSIDPLGASPLHF.

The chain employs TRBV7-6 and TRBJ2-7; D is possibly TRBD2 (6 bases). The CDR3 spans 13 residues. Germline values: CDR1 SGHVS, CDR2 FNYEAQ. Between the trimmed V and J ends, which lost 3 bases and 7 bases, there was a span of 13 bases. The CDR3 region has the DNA TGTGCCAGCAGCTTGGGGGGTATGGGGGAGCAGTACTTC. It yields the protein CASSLGGMGEQYF.

The CDR3 region is CASSYGQSSYEQYF. The CDR3, as DNA: TGTGCCAGCAGTTACGGACAGAGCTCCTACGAGCAGTACTTC. The chain uses TRBV6-5 and TRBJ2-7, with D possibly TRBD1 on 6 matching bases. Trimming stripped 2 bases from V and 0 bases from J, with 8 bases between. The germline V gene encodes CDR1 MNHEY and CDR2 SVGAGI. The CDR3 consists of 14 residues.

The CDR3 DNA follows: TGTGCCAGTAGTGCACAGGTCCTTTCGAACACTGAAGCTTTCTTT. Translated: CASSAQVLSNTEAFF. The chain has TRBV19 and TRBJ1-1, with D perhaps TRBD1 (5 bases). The CDR3 is 15 residues long. Germline loops: CDR1 LNHDA, CDR2 SQIVND (reference sequence). Trimming took 5 bases from V and 1 from J, leaving 14 bases between them.

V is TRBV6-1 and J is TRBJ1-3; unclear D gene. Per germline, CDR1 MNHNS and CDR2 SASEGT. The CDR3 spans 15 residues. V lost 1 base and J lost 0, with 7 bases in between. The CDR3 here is CASSEGHYSGNTIYF. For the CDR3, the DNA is TGTGCCAGCAGTGAAGGACATTACTCTGGAAACACCATATATTTT.

The CDR3 bases are TGTGCCAGCAGCTTAGGAGGGTTCGGATATGGCTACACCTTC. Its protein product is CASSLGGFGYGYTF. This chain joins TRBV11-2 and TRBJ1-2; D gene ambiguous. Germline V gives CDR1 SGHAT, CDR2 FQNNGV. This CDR3 comprises 14 residues. The V and J ends lost 1 base and 5 bases respectively, with 11 bases between them.

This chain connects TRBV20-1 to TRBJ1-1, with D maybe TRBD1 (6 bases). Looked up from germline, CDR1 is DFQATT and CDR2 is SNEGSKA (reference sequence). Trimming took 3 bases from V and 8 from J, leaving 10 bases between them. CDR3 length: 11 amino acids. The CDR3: CSASRGQEAFF. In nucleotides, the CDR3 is TGCAGTGCTAGTCGGGGACAAGAAGCTTTCTTT.

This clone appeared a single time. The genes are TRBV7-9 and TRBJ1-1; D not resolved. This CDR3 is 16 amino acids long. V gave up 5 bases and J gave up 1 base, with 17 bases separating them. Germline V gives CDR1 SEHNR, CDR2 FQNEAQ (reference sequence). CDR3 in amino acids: CASSPPKSLGNTEAFF. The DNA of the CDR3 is TGTGCCAGCAGCCCACCCAAGTCCCTAGGGAACACTGAAGCTTTCTTT.

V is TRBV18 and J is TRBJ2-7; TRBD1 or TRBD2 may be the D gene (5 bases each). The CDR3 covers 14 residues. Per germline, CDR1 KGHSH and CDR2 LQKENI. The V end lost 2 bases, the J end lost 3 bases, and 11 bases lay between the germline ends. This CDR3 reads CASSPGTGLYEQYF. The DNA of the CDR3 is TGTGCCAGCTCACCAGGGACGGGCCTCTACGAGCAGTACTTC. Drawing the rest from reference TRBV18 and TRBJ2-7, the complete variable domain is NAGVMQNPRHLVRRRGQEARLRCSPMKGHSHVYWYRQLPEEGLKFMVYLQKENIIDESGMPKERFSAEFPKEGPSILRIQQVVRGDSAAYFCASSPGTGLYEQYFGPGTRLTVT.

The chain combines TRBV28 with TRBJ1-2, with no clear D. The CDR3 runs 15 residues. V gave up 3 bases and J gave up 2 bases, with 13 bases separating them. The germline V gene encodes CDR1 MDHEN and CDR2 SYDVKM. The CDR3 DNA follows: TGTGCCAGCAGTTTGGGCCAGCCGTCGAACTATGGCTACACCTTC. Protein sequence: CASSLGQPSNYGYTF.

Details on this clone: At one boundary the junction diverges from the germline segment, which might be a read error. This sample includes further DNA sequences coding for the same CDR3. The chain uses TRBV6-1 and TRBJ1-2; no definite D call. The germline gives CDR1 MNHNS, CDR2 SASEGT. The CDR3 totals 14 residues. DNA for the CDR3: TGTGCCAGCAGTGAAGTTCTCCACTTCTATGGTTACACCTTC. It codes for CASSEVLHFYGYTF.

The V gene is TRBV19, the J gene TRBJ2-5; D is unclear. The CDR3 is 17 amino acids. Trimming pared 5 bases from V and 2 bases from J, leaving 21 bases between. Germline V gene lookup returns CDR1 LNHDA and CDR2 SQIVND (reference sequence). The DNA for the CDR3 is TGTGCCAGTAGTGGCAACCGCCGACCATGGCCACAAGAGACCCAGTACTTC. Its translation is CASSGNRRPWPQETQYF. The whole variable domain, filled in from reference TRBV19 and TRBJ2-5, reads DGGITQSPKYLFRKEGQNVTLSCEQNLNHDAMYWYRQDPGQGLRLIYYSQIVNDFQKGDIAEGYSVSREKKESFPLTVTSAQKNPTAFYLCASSGNRRPWPQETQYFGPGTRLLVL.

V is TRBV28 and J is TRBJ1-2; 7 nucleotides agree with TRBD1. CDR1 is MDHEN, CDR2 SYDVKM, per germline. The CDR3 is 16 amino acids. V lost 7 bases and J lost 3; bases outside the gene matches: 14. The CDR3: CASTPGPAGGDYGYTF. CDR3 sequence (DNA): TGTGCCAGCACCCCCGGCCCGGCAGGGGGGGACTATGGCTACACCTTC.

The CDR3 reads CASSLKGAVIAFF. The CDR3 DNA reads as TGTGCCAGCAGCTTAAAGGGGGCGGTTATAGCTTTCTTT. This chain connects TRBV7-6 to TRBJ1-1, with 7 bases aligning to TRBD1. The length of the CDR3 is 13 residues. Per germline, CDR1 SGHVS and CDR2 FNYEAQ. V was clipped by 2 bases and J by 10 bases; unmatched bases: 7.

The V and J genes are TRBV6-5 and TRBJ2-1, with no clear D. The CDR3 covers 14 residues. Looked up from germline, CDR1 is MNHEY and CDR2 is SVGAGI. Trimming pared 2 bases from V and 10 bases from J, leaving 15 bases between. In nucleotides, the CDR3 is TGTGCCAGCAGTTACAGCCCGACCTCTAGGGAGCAGTTCTTC. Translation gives CASSYSPTSREQFF.

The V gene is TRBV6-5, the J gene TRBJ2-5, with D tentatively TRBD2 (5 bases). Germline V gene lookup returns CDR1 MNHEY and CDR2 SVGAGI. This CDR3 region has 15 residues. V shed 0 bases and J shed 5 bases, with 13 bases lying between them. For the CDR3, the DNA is TGTGCCAGCAGTTACTCGGGAGAGGGCGTCGAGACCCAGTACTTC. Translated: CASSYSGEGVETQYF.

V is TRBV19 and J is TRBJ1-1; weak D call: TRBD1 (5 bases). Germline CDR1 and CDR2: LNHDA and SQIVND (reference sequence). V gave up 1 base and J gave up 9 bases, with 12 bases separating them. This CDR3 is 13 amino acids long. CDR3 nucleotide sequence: TGTGCCAGTAGTATAGGACAGCCCGGGCAAGCTTTCTTT. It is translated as CASSIGQPGQAFF. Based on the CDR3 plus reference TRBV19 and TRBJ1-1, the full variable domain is DGGITQSPKYLFRKEGQNVTLSCEQNLNHDAMYWYRQDPGQGLRLIYYSQIVNDFQKGDIAEGYSVSREKKESFPLTVTSAQKNPTAFYLCASSIGQPGQAFFGQGTRLTVV.

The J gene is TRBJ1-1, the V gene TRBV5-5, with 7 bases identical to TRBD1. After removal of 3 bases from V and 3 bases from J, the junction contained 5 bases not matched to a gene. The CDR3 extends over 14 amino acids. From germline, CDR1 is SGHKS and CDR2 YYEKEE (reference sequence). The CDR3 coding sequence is TGTGCCAGCAGCTCCTCAGGGGGTTACACTGAAGCTTTCTTT. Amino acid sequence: CASSSSGGYTEAFF.

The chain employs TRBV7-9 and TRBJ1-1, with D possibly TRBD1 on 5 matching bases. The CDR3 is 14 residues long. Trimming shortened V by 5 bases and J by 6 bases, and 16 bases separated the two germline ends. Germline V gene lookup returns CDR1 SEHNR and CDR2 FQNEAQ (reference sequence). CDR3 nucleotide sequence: TGTGCCAGCAGCGCCGACAGAGGAGTCGCTGAAGCTTTCTTT. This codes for CASSADRGVAEAFF.

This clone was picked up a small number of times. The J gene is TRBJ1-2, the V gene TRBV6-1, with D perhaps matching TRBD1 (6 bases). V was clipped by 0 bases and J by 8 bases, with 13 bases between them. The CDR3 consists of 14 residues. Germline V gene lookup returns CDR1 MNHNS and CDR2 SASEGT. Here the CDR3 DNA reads TGTGCCAGCAGTGAAGCCGGGAGGGGGTGGGGCTACACCTTC. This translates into CASSEAGRGWGYTF.

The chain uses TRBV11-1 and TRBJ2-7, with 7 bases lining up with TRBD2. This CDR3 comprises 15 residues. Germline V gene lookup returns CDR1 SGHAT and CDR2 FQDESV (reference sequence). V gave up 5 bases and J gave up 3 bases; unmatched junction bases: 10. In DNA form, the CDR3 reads TGTGCCAGCAGCCCGCCTGAGGGAGGGCGCTACGAGCAGTACTTC. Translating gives CASSPPEGGRYEQYF.

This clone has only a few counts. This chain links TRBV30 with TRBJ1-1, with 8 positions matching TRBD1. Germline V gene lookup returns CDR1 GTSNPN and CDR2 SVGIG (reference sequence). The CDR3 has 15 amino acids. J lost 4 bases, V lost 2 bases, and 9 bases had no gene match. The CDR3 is CAWSFGGTGGTEAFF. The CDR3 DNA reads TGTGCCTGGAGTTTCGGCGGTACAGGGGGCACTGAAGCTTTCTTT.

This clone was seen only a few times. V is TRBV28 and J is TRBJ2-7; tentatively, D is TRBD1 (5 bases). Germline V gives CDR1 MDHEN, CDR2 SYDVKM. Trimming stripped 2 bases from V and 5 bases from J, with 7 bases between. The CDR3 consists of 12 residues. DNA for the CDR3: TGTGCCAGCAGTTTAAGGGGCCACGAGCAGTACTTC. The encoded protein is CASSLRGHEQYF.

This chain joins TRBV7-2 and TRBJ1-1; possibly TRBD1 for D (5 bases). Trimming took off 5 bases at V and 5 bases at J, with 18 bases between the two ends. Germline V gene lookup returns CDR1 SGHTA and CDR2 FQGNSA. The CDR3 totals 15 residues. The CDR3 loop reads CASSAGTPGWTEAFF. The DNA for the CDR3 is TGTGCCAGCAGCGCAGGGACTCCCGGATGGACTGAAGCTTTCTTT.

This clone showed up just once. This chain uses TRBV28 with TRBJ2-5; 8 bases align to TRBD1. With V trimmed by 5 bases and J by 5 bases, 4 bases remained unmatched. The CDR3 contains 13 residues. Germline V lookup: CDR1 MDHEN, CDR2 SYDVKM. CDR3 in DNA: TGTGCCAGCAGTAAGGACAGGGTGGAGACCCAGTACTTC. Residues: CASSKDRVETQYF.